Listed below are T cell receptor beta chains from one sample, sequenced in a study of blood T cell repertoires in COVID-19. This table comes from immunoSEQ multiplex PCR, and its TCRdb copy is limited to in-frame clones, with some not included. The sample contains over 85,000 clones, around nine tenths of which appear only once. The sequencing sample was made of peripheral blood. These receptors originate from a human donor with COVID-19, enrolled during active disease. The donor label of this sample is uncertain. CDR3s include the opening cysteine and the closing phenylalanine or tryptophan. The D gene is left open where the match is weak. Expanded clones are given a class, and other clones once, few, many or no size at all.

j_call: TRBJ2-4; clone_size: .; d_call: .; v_call: TRBV28; cdr3_aa: CASSPSFHIQYF; cdr3_nt: TGTGCCAGCAGCCCGTCCTTCCACATTCAGTACTTC
j_call: TRBJ1-1; clone_size: .; d_call: .; v_call: TRBV6-5; cdr3_aa: CASSYGELYTEAFF; cdr3_nt: TGTGCCAGCAGTTACGGGGAGTTGTACACTGAAGCTTTCTTT
j_call: TRBJ2-1; clone_size: .; d_call: .; v_call: TRBV20-1; cdr3_aa: CSAGQYNEQFF; cdr3_nt: TGCAGTGCTGGCCAGTACAATGAGCAGTTCTTC
j_call: TRBJ1-3; clone_size: few; d_call: TRBD1; v_call: TRBV7-9; cdr3_aa: CASSATGGPGNTIYF; cdr3_nt: TGTGCCAGCAGTGCGACAGGGGGCCCCGGAAACACCATATATTTT
j_call: TRBJ2-1; clone_size: .; d_call: TRBD1; v_call: TRBV10-3; cdr3_aa: CAIMGQGTEEQFF; cdr3_nt: TGTGCCATCATGGGACAGGGCACGGAGGAGCAGTTCTTC
j_call: TRBJ2-1; clone_size: .; d_call: TRBD2; v_call: TRBV18; cdr3_aa: CASSPTRESYNEQFF; cdr3_nt: TGTGCCAGCTCACCTACGCGGGAGTCGTACAATGAGCAGTTCTTC
j_call: TRBJ1-6; clone_size: .; d_call: TRBD1; v_call: TRBV7-6; cdr3_aa: CASSLMTGGDNSPLHF; cdr3_nt: TGTGCCAGCAGCCTTATGACAGGGGGAGATAATTCACCCCTCCACTTT
j_call: TRBJ2-7; clone_size: .; d_call: TRBD1; v_call: TRBV4-1; cdr3_aa: CASSQAGTGVYEQYF; cdr3_nt: TGCGCCAGCAGCCAAGCCGGGACAGGGGTCTACGAGCAGTACTTC
j_call: TRBJ1-1; clone_size: .; d_call: .; v_call: TRBV2; cdr3_aa: CASSTGIMNTEAFF; cdr3_nt: TGTGCCAGCAGCACAGGGATCATGAACACTGAAGCTTTCTTT
j_call: TRBJ2-7; clone_size: .; d_call: .; v_call: TRBV29-1; cdr3_aa: CSVEEQGREQYF; cdr3_nt: TGCAGCGTTGAAGAGCAGGGGCGTGAGCAGTACTTC
j_call: TRBJ1-1; clone_size: .; d_call: .; v_call: TRBV11-3; cdr3_aa: CASSFEPGFRTEAFF; cdr3_nt: TGTGCCAGCAGCTTCGAGCCAGGGTTTCGCACTGAAGCTTTCTTT
j_call: TRBJ1-6; clone_size: .; d_call: .; v_call: TRBV4-1; cdr3_aa: CASSQEAGATYNSPLHF; cdr3_nt: TGCGCCAGCAGCCAAGAGGCAGGGGCAACCTATAATTCACCCCTCCACTTT
j_call: TRBJ1-4; clone_size: .; d_call: TRBD1; v_call: TRBV24-1; cdr3_aa: CATSDSGQGRDEKLFF; cdr3_nt: TGTGCCACCAGTGATTCCGGACAGGGCCGGGATGAAAAACTGTTTTTT
j_call: TRBJ1-2; clone_size: .; d_call: .; v_call: TRBV28; cdr3_aa: CASSLRWTANYGYTF; cdr3_nt: TGTGCCAGCAGTTTACGCTGGACAGCAAACTATGGCTACACCTTC
j_call: TRBJ1-2; clone_size: .; d_call: TRBD1; v_call: TRBV2; cdr3_aa: CASSDRVPYYGYTF; cdr3_nt: TGTGCCAGCAGCGACAGGGTTCCCTACTATGGCTACACCTTC
j_call: TRBJ1-4; clone_size: once; d_call: .; v_call: TRBV12-3/TRBV12-4; cdr3_aa: CASSDTLGEKLFF; cdr3_nt: TGTGCCAGCAGTGATACCTTGGGCGAAAAACTGTTTTTT
j_call: TRBJ1-1; clone_size: .; d_call: TRBD1; v_call: TRBV12-3/TRBV12-4; cdr3_aa: CASRGQVNTEAFF; cdr3_nt: TGTGCCAGTCGGGGACAGGTAAACACTGAAGCTTTCTTT
j_call: TRBJ2-2; clone_size: .; d_call: TRBD1; v_call: TRBV7-9; cdr3_aa: CASSSPGDRVTGELFF; cdr3_nt: TGTGCCAGCAGCTCTCCCGGGGACAGGGTTACCGGGGAGCTGTTTTTT
j_call: TRBJ2-2; clone_size: .; d_call: .; v_call: TRBV6-1; cdr3_aa: CASSEGGTGELFF; cdr3_nt: TGTGCCAGCAGTGAGGGAGGCACCGGGGAGCTGTTTTTT
j_call: TRBJ1-2; clone_size: .; d_call: .; v_call: TRBV4-1; cdr3_aa: CASSQVQGDYGYTF; cdr3_nt: TGCGCCAGCAGCCAAGTTCAGGGCGACTATGGCTACACCTTC
j_call: TRBJ1-1; clone_size: .; d_call: .; v_call: TRBV5-1; cdr3_aa: CASSLASSVPTTEAFF; cdr3_nt: TGCGCCAGCAGCTTGGCATCCTCGGTCCCCACCACTGAAGCTTTCTTT
j_call: TRBJ1-3; clone_size: .; d_call: .; v_call: TRBV4-2; cdr3_aa: CASSPRGGSGNTIYF; cdr3_nt: TGTGCCAGCAGCCCTCGGGGGGGATCTGGAAACACCATATATTTT
j_call: TRBJ2-7; clone_size: .; d_call: .; v_call: TRBV14; cdr3_aa: CASSQWEGVYEQYF; cdr3_nt: TGTGCCAGCAGCCAGTGGGAGGGGGTGTACGAGCAGTACTTC
j_call: TRBJ1-1; clone_size: .; d_call: .; v_call: TRBV29-1; cdr3_aa: CSVRQGGIEAFF; cdr3_nt: TGCAGCGTCAGGCAGGGAGGAATTGAAGCTTTCTTT
j_call: TRBJ1-1; clone_size: .; d_call: TRBD1; v_call: TRBV4-1; cdr3_aa: CASSHPGGGQGNTEAFF; cdr3_nt: TGCGCCAGCAGCCATCCCGGCGGGGGACAGGGGAACACTGAAGCTTTCTTT
j_call: TRBJ1-2; clone_size: .; d_call: .; v_call: TRBV5-1; cdr3_aa: CASSYHREGYGYTF; cdr3_nt: TGCGCCAGCAGCTACCACAGGGAAGGCTATGGCTACACCTTC
j_call: TRBJ1-2; clone_size: .; d_call: TRBD1; v_call: TRBV28; cdr3_aa: CASSLGGQGAIGYTF; cdr3_nt: TGTGCCAGCAGTTTAGGGGGACAGGGGGCGATTGGCTACACCTTC
j_call: TRBJ1-2; clone_size: .; d_call: .; v_call: TRBV19; cdr3_aa: CASSITDRSYGYTF; cdr3_nt: TGTGCCAGTAGTATTACTGACAGGTCCTATGGCTACACCTTC
j_call: TRBJ2-1; clone_size: .; d_call: .; v_call: TRBV11-2; cdr3_aa: CASSLGGDNEQFF; cdr3_nt: TGTGCCAGCAGCTTAGGAGGAGACAATGAGCAGTTCTTC
j_call: TRBJ2-7; clone_size: .; d_call: TRBD2; v_call: TRBV29-1; cdr3_aa: CSVEAGGSSYEQYF; cdr3_nt: TGCAGCGTTGAAGCGGGAGGGAGCTCCTACGAGCAGTACTTC
j_call: TRBJ1-2; clone_size: .; d_call: .; v_call: TRBV11-2; cdr3_aa: CASSLTGGLSGYTF; cdr3_nt: TGTGCCAGCAGCTTGACAGGAGGATTAAGTGGCTACACCTTC
j_call: TRBJ1-6; clone_size: .; d_call: .; v_call: TRBV4-2; cdr3_aa: CASSLDVRENSPLHF; cdr3_nt: TGTGCCAGCAGCCTCGACGTCCGGGAAAATTCACCCCTCCACTTT
j_call: TRBJ1-1; clone_size: few; d_call: .; v_call: TRBV14; cdr3_aa: CASSSQGNTEAFF; cdr3_nt: TGTGCCAGCAGCTCACAGGGGAACACTGAAGCTTTCTTT
j_call: TRBJ2-7; clone_size: .; d_call: .; v_call: TRBV13; cdr3_aa: CASSLTQTYEQYF; cdr3_nt: TGTGCCAGCAGCTTAACCCAGACCTACGAGCAGTACTTC
j_call: TRBJ1-1; clone_size: .; d_call: .; v_call: TRBV20-1; cdr3_aa: CSGSRDTEAFF; cdr3_nt: TGCAGTGGATCTCGGGACACTGAAGCTTTCTTT
j_call: TRBJ1-5; clone_size: .; d_call: .; v_call: TRBV5-5; cdr3_aa: CASSFFTGAQPQHF; cdr3_nt: TGTGCCAGCAGCTTTTTTACAGGAGCCCAGCCCCAGCATTTT
j_call: TRBJ2-5; clone_size: .; d_call: TRBD2; v_call: TRBV5-4; cdr3_aa: CASKSGTSGGALETQYF; cdr3_nt: TGTGCCAGTAAATCCGGGACTAGCGGGGGGGCGCTAGAGACCCAGTACTTC